The rows below give T cell receptor beta chains drawn from one sample of a study of beta chain features in type 1 diabetes. The assay was immunoSEQ multiplex PCR, and TCRdb's table has in-frame clones only and misses some. In the table there are under 300,000 clones, 15% to 20% of which are singletons. The sample consisted of naive CD4+ T cells from blood. These receptor sequences come from a man aged 25 to 40 with type 1 diabetes. The CDR3 runs from the conserved cysteine through the conserved F or W. D genes are given only for firm matches. Clone size is shown for a subset of rows, as once, few, many or a class of expanded clone.

>-|TRBV29-1|-|TRBJ2-7
TGCAGCGTTAAGGTGGCAGGGGCTTCCTACGAGCAGTACTTC
CSVKVAGASYEQYF
>few|TRBV30|TRBD2|TRBJ2-1
TGTGCCTGGAGCCGGGGCGGGAGTACAAATGAGCAGTTCTTC
CAWSRGGSTNEQFF
>-|TRBV9|-|TRBJ2-7
TGTGCCAGCAGCGTAGAGCCTAGGGACTTGAAGTACTTC
CASSVEPRDLKYF
>-|TRBV9|-|TRBJ2-3
TGTGCCAGCAGCGTCTCTCAGGTGGGCACAGATACGCAGTATTTT
CASSVSQVGTDTQYF
>few|TRBV6-6|TRBD2|TRBJ2-3
TGTGCCAGGATTAGCGGGAGGGGTCCAGATACGCAGTATTTT
CARISGRGPDTQYF
>-|TRBV29-1|-|TRBJ2-5
TGCAGCGTTGAAAGGGGGCGGGGAGAGACCCAGTACTTC
CSVERGRGETQYF
>-|TRBV7-9|TRBD2|TRBJ2-3
TGTGCCAGCAGCTATGGACTAGCGGGGGACACAGATACGCAGTATTTT
CASSYGLAGDTDTQYF
>-|TRBV5-1|-|TRBJ2-2
TGCGCCAGCAGCTTAGCGGGGAACACCGGGGAGCTGTTTTTT
CASSLAGNTGELFF
>-|TRBV7-9|-|TRBJ2-1
TGTGCCAGCAGCTTAGCTGGTGAGCAGTTCTTC
CASSLAGEQFF
>few|TRBV9|-|TRBJ2-2
TGTGCCAGCAGCGTAGGGCTAGCAGGCACCGGGGAGCTGTTTTTT
CASSVGLAGTGELFF
>-|TRBV9|-|TRBJ2-6
TGTGCCAGCAGCCGGAGAGCGGAAGGGCATTCACTCTCTGGGGCCAACGTCCTGACTTTC
CASSRRAEGHSLSGANVLTF
>-|TRBV30|TRBD2|TRBJ2-1
TGTGCCTGGAGTCCCCTTAGCGGGAGGGCTTACAATGAGCAGTTCTTC
CAWSPLSGRAYNEQFF
>few|TRBV25-1|-|TRBJ2-1
TGTGCCAGCAGGGGAGAGGGATTTTACAATGAGCAGTTCTTC
CASRGEGFYNEQFF
>few|TRBV5-1|-|TRBJ2-2
TGCGCCAGCAGCTCAAACGAAGCCGGGGAGCTGTTTTTT
CASSSNEAGELFF
>-|TRBV7-9|-|TRBJ1-1
TGTGCCAGCAGCTTCAAAGGAACCATGAACACTGAAGCTTTCTTT
CASSFKGTMNTEAFF
>-|TRBV9|TRBD1|TRBJ1-1
TGTGCCAGCAGCGTAGTGAGGGACAGGTCACACATAAATGAAGCTTTCTTT
CASSVVRDRSHINEAFF
>-|TRBV29-1|-|TRBJ2-7
TGCAGCGTTGAAGAATTCGGCGTGTCAGGTACATTCCCCCTCCACGAGCAGTACTTC
CSVEEFGVSGTFPLHEQYF
>-|TRBV7-2|-|TRBJ2-7
TGTGCCAGCAGCGGCCAGCTTGGCGGATTCTACGAGCAGTACTTC
CASSGQLGGFYEQYF
>few|TRBV7-9|-|TRBJ2-7
TGTGCCAGCAGCTCCCTCCCCGGGAGCTACGAGCAGTACTTC
CASSSLPGSYEQYF
>-|TRBV27|-|TRBJ2-3
TGTGCCAGCAGTTTAGGTGTCAGTAGCACAGATACGCAGTATTTT
CASSLGVSSTDTQYF
>-|TRBV7-9|-|TRBJ2-3
TGTGCCAGCAGCGAGGGTACGCAGTATTTT
CASSEGTQYF
>-|TRBV29-1|-|TRBJ2-7
TGCAGCGTCCGTCTAGCGCGAAGCTCCTACGAGCAGTACTTC
CSVRLARSSYEQYF
>few|TRBV30|-|TRBJ1-5
TGTGCCTGGAGTTCTCAGAATCAGCCCCAGCATTTT
CAWSSQNQPQHF
>few|TRBV5-6|TRBD1|TRBJ1-1
TGTGCCAGCAGCCTAGACAGGGCATTTGAAGCTTTCTTT
CASSLDRAFEAFF
>-|TRBV11-2|TRBD1|TRBJ2-1
TGTGCCAGCAGCCCTACCCTTCGTCAGACAGGGATAACCTACAATGAGCAGTTCTTC
CASSPTLRQTGITYNEQFF
>few|TRBV7-6|-|TRBJ2-1
TGTGCCAGCAGCTTATTCGGCCTGGGCCGCAGGAATGAGCAGTTCTTC
CASSLFGLGRRNEQFF
>few|TRBV30|-|TRBJ2-1
TGTGCCTGGAGTTTGAGTGCCAATGAGCAGTTCTTC
CAWSLSANEQFF
>-|TRBV5-4|-|TRBJ2-5
TGTGCCAGCAGCTCGGTACGGGACCGCCTCCCGAGGGAGACCCAGTACTTC
CASSSVRDRLPRETQYF
>-|TRBV5-1|-|TRBJ2-1
TGCGCCAGCAGCTTGGCCACAGCCAATGAGCAGTTCTTC
CASSLATANEQFF
>-|TRBV7-2|-|TRBJ2-7
TGTGCCAGCAGCCCCTATTACGGGGAGCAGTACTTC
CASSPYYGEQYF
>-|TRBV6-6|-|TRBJ1-2
TGTGCCAGCAGTTACTGGGAAGGCCATGGCTACACCTTC
CASSYWEGHGYTF
>-|TRBV23-1|-|TRBJ2-7
TGCGCCCGGGGTCGGGCAGGGGCGTTTTACGAGCAGTACTTC
CARGRAGAFYEQYF
>-|TRBV7-2|TRBD1|TRBJ2-3
TGTGCCAGCAGCTTAATGGGACAGGGTTTGGGTTTT
CASSLMGQGLGF
>few|TRBV18|-|TRBJ2-1
TGTGCCAGCTCATTTGCGGGGTACAATGAGCAGTTCTTC
CASSFAGYNEQFF
>few|TRBV20-1|TRBD2|TRBJ2-1
TGCAGTGCTGGACTAGCGGGCCCGCAGTTCTTC
CSAGLAGPQFF
>-|TRBV19|TRBD1|TRBJ1-5
TGTGCCAGTAGTATGGGACAGGGGGGGCAGCCCCAGCATTTT
CASSMGQGGQPQHF
>-|TRBV30|-|TRBJ1-3
TGTGCCTGGAAAATCGGGCCCAACTCCAACACCATATATTTT
CAWKIGPNSNTIYF
>-|TRBV7-2|-|TRBJ2-5
TGTGCCAGCAGCTCCCCTTTTCAAGAGACCCAGTACTTC
CASSSPFQETQYF
>few|TRBV29-1|-|TRBJ2-1
TGCAGCGTCAGAATGCTCTTAGCAATTGACAATGAGCAGTTCTTC
CSVRMLLAIDNEQFF
>few|TRBV7-9|-|TRBJ2-3
TGTGCCAGCAGCGGGTCAGATACGCAGTATTTT
CASSGSDTQYF
>-|TRBV20-1|-|TRBJ2-3
TGCAGTGCGCGGCCGGGGGATACGCAGTATTTT
CSARPGDTQYF
>few|TRBV20-1|-|TRBJ2-1
TGCAGTGCTAGCGGAAACAATGAGCAGTTCTTC
CSASGNNEQFF
>-|TRBV9|-|TRBJ1-1
TGTGCCAGCAGCGCTAACCCCGGGGGCCAGACTGAAGCTTTCTTT
CASSANPGGQTEAFF
>few|TRBV13|-|TRBJ2-5
TGTGCCAGCAGTCAAACGGGACATCCCGAAGGGGAGACCCAGTACTTC
CASSQTGHPEGETQYF
>few|TRBV18|-|TRBJ1-5
TGTGCCAGCTCACCACCGGCAGGGGCCAATCAGCCCCAGCATTTT
CASSPPAGANQPQHF
>-|TRBV29-1|TRBD1|TRBJ2-5
TGCAGCGTTGGTCCAGGGGGCGGTGAGACCCAGTACTTC
CSVGPGGGETQYF
>few|TRBV7-9|TRBD1|TRBJ1-1
TGTGCCAGCAGCGTAGGACAGGCTTACACTGAAGCTTTCTTT
CASSVGQAYTEAFF
>-|TRBV9|TRBD1|TRBJ2-4
TGTGCCAGCAGCGTAGGAGGGGGCCAGTCCAAAAACATTCAGTACTTC
CASSVGGGQSKNIQYF
>-|TRBV7-9|TRBD1|TRBJ2-5
TGTGCCAGCACTCGGGACAGGGTGGAGACCCAGTACTTC
CASTRDRVETQYF
>few|TRBV2|-|TRBJ1-3
TGTGCCAGCAGTGTGACGGACTCTGGAAACACCATATATTTT
CASSVTDSGNTIYF
>few|TRBV25-1|TRBD1|TRBJ1-2
TGTGCCAGCAGTGAACTGACAGGGAAAACCTATGGCTACACCTTC
CASSELTGKTYGYTF
>few|TRBV30|-|TRBJ2-7
TGTGCCTGGGGAAGGGGTTACTACGAGCAGTACTTC
CAWGRGYYEQYF
>few|TRBV29-1|-|TRBJ2-1
TGCAGCGTTGAAGGAGACAGAACCTACAATGAGCAGTTCTTC
CSVEGDRTYNEQFF
>few|TRBV28|-|TRBJ2-1
TGTGCCAGCAGGCACTACAGGGCCTCCTACAATGAGCAGTTCTTC
CASRHYRASYNEQFF
>-|TRBV10-3|-|TRBJ1-2
TGTGCCACTTTGACGTTGATGAGCTATGGCTACACCTTC
CATLTLMSYGYTF
>-|TRBV9|-|TRBJ1-4
TGTGCCAGCAGCCCCAAGGAGGCTAATGAAAAACTGTTTTTT
CASSPKEANEKLFF
>-|TRBV7-9|TRBD2|TRBJ2-1
TGTGCCAGCAGCCCAGGAGGAAGCGGGAGGGCCCTCGAGCAGTTCTTC
CASSPGGSGRALEQFF
>few|TRBV18|-|TRBJ2-7
TGTGCCAGCTCACCGTCCAGGGAATACGAGCAGTACTTC
CASSPSREYEQYF
>-|TRBV27|TRBD2|TRBJ2-5
TGTGCCAGCAGTTCGCTCCTCCCGACTAGCGGGAGGACTCAAGAGACCCAGTACTTC
CASSSLLPTSGRTQETQYF
>-|TRBV2|-|TRBJ2-1
TGTGCCAGCACGGGGCAGGGAAGGCGTGAGCAGTTCTTC
CASTGQGRREQFF